This T cell receptor beta chain was found in a study of lymphopenia after photon versus proton radiotherapy. Germline V gene lookup returns CDR1 SEHNR and CDR2 FQNEAQ (reference sequence). The V gene lost 0 bases and the J gene lost 0 bases, with 8 bases spanning the gap. CDR3 size: 16 residues. This clone has more than one count but fewer than ten. Assay used: immunoSEQ multiplex PCR; TCRdb lists only in-frame clones, some missing. The sample includes 55,000 to 70,000 clones, 75% to 90% of them seen just once. The chain couples TRBV7-9 to TRBJ2-2; tentatively, D is TRBD1 (5 bases). The sequence derives from a man between 35 and 55 years old with gastric cancer. The input for sequencing was peripheral blood, taken from a patient treated with photon-based radiotherapy. This CDR3 reads CASSLAWGPNTGELFF. As DNA, the CDR3 is TGTGCCAGCAGCTTAGCTTGGGGCCCGAACACCGGGGAGCTGTTTTTT.